Each of the 14 T cell receptor beta chains below was sequenced from the same sample in a study of blood T cells in healthy people across ages. The use of a sample-barcoded 5' primer and a J-beta primer mix characterized a second PCR of roughly 6 to 11 cycles. TCRdb reanalysed the 5' RACE reads using MiXCR and keeps one entry per CDR3 protein. In the table there are around 1.5 million distinct CDR3 sequences, approximately 59% of which are singletons. The sample consisted of blood. These receptor sequences come from a man aged 18 to 30 in good health.

This chain uses TRBV5-1 with TRBJ2-1; TRBD2 agrees at 8 bases. The junction had 5 bases not matched to a gene; V was cut back by 0 bases and J by 6 bases. The germline CDR1 and CDR2 sequences are SGHRS and YFSETQ. The CDR3 consists of 15 residues. In DNA form, the CDR3 reads TGCGCCAGCAGCTTGGCCTTCGGGACTAGCAATGAGCAGTTCTTC. Translating gives CASSLAFGTSNEQFF.

V gene TRBV6-2 or TRBV6-3 combines with J gene TRBJ2-7, with 9 bases matching TRBD2. Judging by the DNA end, TRBJ2-5 fits better; the J call may be wrong. Germline V gene sequence: CDR1 MNHEY, CDR2 SVGEGT. The CDR3 covers 15 residues. The CDR3, as DNA: TGTGCCAGCAGTTATCGGCGGGGGGGTGCAGAGACCCAGTACTTC. It yields the protein CASSYRRGGAETQYF.

The J gene is TRBJ1-1, the V gene TRBV19; D not resolved. The CDR3 length is 14 residues. With 7 bases removed from V and 0 bases from J, the gap between germline ends came to 12 bases. CDR1 is LNHDA and CDR2 is SQIVND in the germline V gene (reference sequence). CDR3 residues: CASKFRVMNTEAFF. The CDR3 DNA reads as TGTGCCAGTAAATTTAGGGTCATGAACACTGAAGCTTTCTTT.

This chain connects TRBV25-1 to TRBJ2-4, with 9 bases aligning to TRBD1. CDR3 size: 14 residues. The germline gives CDR1 MGHDK, CDR2 SYGVNS. Trimming at V came to 5 bases and at J to 4 bases, leaving 3 bases not matched to a gene. The CDR3 region has the DNA TGTGCCAGCAGTAGACAGGGGGGGAAAAACATTCAGTACTTC. Translating gives CASSRQGGKNIQYF.

This clonotype came up a few times. The chain recombines TRBV4-1 with TRBJ1-6; weak D call: TRBD1 (5 bases). The V and J ends lost 3 bases and 7 bases respectively, with 13 bases between them. This CDR3 region has 15 residues. Germline CDR1 MGHRA, CDR2 YSYEKL. The CDR3 loop reads CASSQTGTVNSPLHF. In DNA form, the CDR3 reads TGCGCCAGCAGCCAGACCGGGACGGTGAATTCACCCCTCCACTTT.

The chain couples TRBV7-8 to TRBJ2-1; 8 bases agree with TRBD2. After removal of 11 bases from V and 7 bases from J, the junction contained 13 bases not matched to a gene. This CDR3 spans 14 amino acids. Germline V gives CDR1 SGHVS, CDR2 FQNEAQ. CDR3 loop: CAASSLPSGNEQFF. DNA for the CDR3: TGTGCCGCCAGCAGTCTGCCTAGCGGGAATGAGCAGTTCTTC.

The chain couples TRBV9 to TRBJ2-1; 8 bases line up with TRBD1. This CDR3 comprises 15 residues. V shed 2 bases, J shed 5 bases, and the junction held 6 bases outside the gene matches. Per germline, CDR1 SGDLS and CDR2 YYNGEE. CDR3 sequence: CASSVRGLAHNEQFF. CDR3 nucleotides: TGTGCCAGCAGCGTCAGGGGGCTCGCCCACAATGAGCAGTTCTTC.

This clonotype turned up a few times. The J gene is TRBJ2-7, the V gene TRBV28, with D tentatively TRBD1 or TRBD2 (5 bases each). The tail of the sequence fits TRBJ2-5 better, so the J call may be wrong. Germline values: CDR1 MDHEN, CDR2 SYDVKM. The length of the CDR3 is 17 residues. This CDR3 is CASSYPWGTENQETQYF. As DNA, the CDR3 is TGTGCCAGCAGTTATCCCTGGGGGACGGAAAACCAAGAGACCCAGTACTTC.

The chain recombines TRBV7-4 with TRBJ2-5; 8 positions agree with TRBD1. V lost 6 bases and J lost 2; bases outside the gene matches: 8. From germline, CDR1 is SGHVT and CDR2 SQSDAQ. CDR3 length: 15 amino acids. In DNA form, the CDR3 reads TGTGCCAGCAGAACCGCCAGGGGGCGACAAGAGACCCAGTACTTC. It encodes CASRTARGRQETQYF.

The gene calls are TRBV10-3 and TRBJ2-7; D may be TRBD1 (5 bases). V was shortened by 2 bases and J by 6 bases, with 17 bases between the two germline ends. The germline gives CDR1 ENHRY, CDR2 SYGVKD. This CDR3 comprises 15 residues. CDR3 in DNA: TGTGCCATCAGTGAGCCTAATAGGGGCTCGGGCGAGCAGTACTTC. Encoded protein: CAISEPNRGSGEQYF.

The gene calls are TRBV4-1 and TRBJ2-7, with D hard to call. V gave up 3 bases and J gave up 5 bases, with 11 bases separating them. Germline lookup yields CDR1 MGHRA and CDR2 YSYEKL. CDR3 size: 13 residues. This CDR3 is CASSQFYDNEQYF. The CDR3 bases are TGCGCCAGCAGCCAGTTTTACGATAACGAGCAGTACTTC.

The chain couples TRBV7-2 to TRBJ1-5; a possible D gene is TRBD1 (6 bases). CDR1 is SGHTA, CDR2 FQGNSA, per germline. The CDR3 totals 15 residues. Trimming removed 0 bases at V and 5 bases at J, with 11 bases between. The CDR3 DNA sequence: TGTGCCAGCAGCTTAGCGGGGGGCTCCCATCAGCCCCAGCATTTT. Its translation is CASSLAGGSHQPQHF. Together with reference TRBV7-2 and TRBJ1-5, the CDR3 gives the full variable domain: GAGVSQSPSNKVTEKGKDVELRCDPISGHTALYWYRQSLGQGLEFLIYFQGNSAPDKSGLPSDRFSAERTGGSVSTLTIQRTQQEDSAVYLCASSLAGGSHQPQHFGDGTRLSIL.

The count of this clonotype is one. The rearrangement joins TRBV9 to TRBJ2-5; D perhaps matches TRBD2 (5 bases). The CDR3 length is 15 residues. Germline V gives CDR1 SGDLS, CDR2 YYNGEE. Trimming cost V 0 bases and J 3 bases, with 12 bases left between them. The CDR3 reads CASSVGSAVKETQYF. CDR3 DNA: TGTGCCAGCAGCGTAGGGTCAGCGGTTAAAGAGACCCAGTACTTC.

The V and J genes are TRBV11-2 and TRBJ1-6; D is unresolved. CDR1 and CDR2 from the germline V gene are SGHAT and FQNNGV. The CDR3 consists of 12 residues. V shed 8 bases and J shed 7 bases, with 9 bases lying between them. The CDR3 bases are TGTGCCAGCCACCAAACCAATTCACCCCTCCACTTT. Protein: CASHQTNSPLHF.